The clone carrying this TCR beta chain was seen once. This specimen belongs to a study of blood T cell repertoires in COVID-19. Overall study: Both acute and convalescent COVID-19 samples were obtained from the United States, Italy and Spain. From T cells, B-cell-depleted T cells, or PBMCs came the material, which was cDNA or gDNA.

Seattle enrolled patients during active infection and tracked them longitudinally. The CDR3 contains 15 residues. Germline lookup yields CDR1 SGHDT and CDR2 YYEEEE. The germline V and J ends were trimmed by 0 bases and 7 bases, with 14 bases remaining between them. Source study methods: Quantification of nucleated cells was approximated via reference gene primer amplification. Profiled with immunoSEQ multiplex PCR; TCRdb holds only in-frame clones, not every one. Clone size and V and J calls were adopted from that table, with D and trimming inferred from the DNA. The sample lists more than 250,000 clones; around 88% were seen once.

What was sequenced was peripheral blood. The gene calls are TRBV5-6 and TRBJ1-3, with D hard to call. The TCR sequence derives from a young woman with COVID-19, enrolled during active disease. CDR3 residues: CASSLAAHPGNTIYF. The CDR3 DNA sequence: TGTGCCAGCAGCTTGGCCGCCCACCCGGGGAACACCATATATTTT.